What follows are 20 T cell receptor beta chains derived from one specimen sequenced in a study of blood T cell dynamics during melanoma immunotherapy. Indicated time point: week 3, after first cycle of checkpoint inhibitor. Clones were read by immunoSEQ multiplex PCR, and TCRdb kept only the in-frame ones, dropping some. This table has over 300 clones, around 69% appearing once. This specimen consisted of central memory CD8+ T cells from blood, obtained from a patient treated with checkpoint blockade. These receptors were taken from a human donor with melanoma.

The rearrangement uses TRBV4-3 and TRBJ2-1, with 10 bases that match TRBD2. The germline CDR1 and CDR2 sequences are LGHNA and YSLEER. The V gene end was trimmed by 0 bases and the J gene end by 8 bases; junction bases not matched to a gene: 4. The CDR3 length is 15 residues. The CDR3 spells CASSQDTSGIDEQFF. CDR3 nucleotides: TGCGCCAGCAGCCAAGATACTAGCGGGATTGATGAGCAGTTCTTC.

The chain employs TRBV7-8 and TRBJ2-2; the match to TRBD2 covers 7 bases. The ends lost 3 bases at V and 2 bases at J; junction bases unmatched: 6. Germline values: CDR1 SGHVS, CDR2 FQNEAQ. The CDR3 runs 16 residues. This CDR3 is CASSFVPGGNTGELFF. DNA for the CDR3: TGTGCCAGCAGCTTTGTTCCGGGAGGAAACACCGGGGAGCTGTTTTTT. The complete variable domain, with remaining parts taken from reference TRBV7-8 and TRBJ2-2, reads GAGVSQSPRYKVAKRGQDVALRCDPISGHVSLFWYQQALGQGPEFLTYFQNEAQLDKSGLPSDRFFAERPEGSVSTLKIQRTQQEDSAVYLCASSFVPGGNTGELFFGEGSRLTVL.

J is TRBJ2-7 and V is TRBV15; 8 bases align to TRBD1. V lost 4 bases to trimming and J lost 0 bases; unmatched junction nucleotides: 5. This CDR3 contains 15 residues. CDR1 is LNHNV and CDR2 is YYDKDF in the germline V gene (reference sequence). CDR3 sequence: CATSTDTGGSYEQYF. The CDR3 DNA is TGTGCCACCAGCACAGACACAGGGGGCTCCTACGAGCAGTACTTC.

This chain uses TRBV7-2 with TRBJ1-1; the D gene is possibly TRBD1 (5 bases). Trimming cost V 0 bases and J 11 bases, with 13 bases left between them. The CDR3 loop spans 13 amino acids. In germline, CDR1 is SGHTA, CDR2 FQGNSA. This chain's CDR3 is CASSLALGTKAFF. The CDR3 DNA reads TGTGCCAGCAGCTTAGCGCTAGGGACCAAGGCTTTCTTT.

Here the CDR3 DNA reads TGCAGCGTTCCCCTGGGAGACTACAATGAGCAGTTCTTC. Translation gives CSVPLGDYNEQFF. The chain has TRBV29-1 and TRBJ2-1; possible D gene TRBD2, 5 bases. Looked up from germline, CDR1 is SQVTM and CDR2 is ANQGSEA. CDR3 size: 13 residues. V gave up 5 bases and J gave up 3 bases, with 11 bases separating them.

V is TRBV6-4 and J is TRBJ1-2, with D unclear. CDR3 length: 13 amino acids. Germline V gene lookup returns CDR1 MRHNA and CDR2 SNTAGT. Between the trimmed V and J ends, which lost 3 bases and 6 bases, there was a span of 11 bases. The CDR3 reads CASSEGPGNGYTF. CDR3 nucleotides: TGTGCCAGCAGTGAGGGCCCGGGAAATGGCTACACCTTC.

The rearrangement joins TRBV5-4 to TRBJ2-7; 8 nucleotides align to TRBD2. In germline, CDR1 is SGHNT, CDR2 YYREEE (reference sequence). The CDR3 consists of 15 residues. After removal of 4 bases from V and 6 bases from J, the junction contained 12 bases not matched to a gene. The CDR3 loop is CASSRRGREEREQYF. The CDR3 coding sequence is TGTGCCAGCAGCCGGAGAGGGCGGGAGGAACGCGAGCAGTACTTC.

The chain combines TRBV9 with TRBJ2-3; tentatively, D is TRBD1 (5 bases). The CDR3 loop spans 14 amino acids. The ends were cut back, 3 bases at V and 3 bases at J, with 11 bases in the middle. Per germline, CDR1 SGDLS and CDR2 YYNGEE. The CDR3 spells CASSGPGMTDTQYF. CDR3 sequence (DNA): TGTGCCAGCAGCGGACCAGGGATGACAGATACGCAGTATTTT.

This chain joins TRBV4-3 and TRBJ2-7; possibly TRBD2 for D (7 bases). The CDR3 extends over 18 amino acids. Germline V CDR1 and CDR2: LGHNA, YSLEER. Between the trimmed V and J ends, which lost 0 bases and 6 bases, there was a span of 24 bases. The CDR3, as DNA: TGCGCCAGCAGCCAAGATCTCTCCCCGGAGGGGGGGTCTCTCGAGCAGTACTTC. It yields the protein CASSQDLSPEGGSLEQYF.

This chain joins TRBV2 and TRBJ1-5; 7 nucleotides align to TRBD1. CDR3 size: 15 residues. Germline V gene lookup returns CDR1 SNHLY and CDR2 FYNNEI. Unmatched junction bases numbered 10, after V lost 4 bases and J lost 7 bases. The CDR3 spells CASSGPRQGSQPQHF. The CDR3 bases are TGTGCCAGCAGTGGCCCACGACAGGGAAGCCAGCCCCAGCATTTT.

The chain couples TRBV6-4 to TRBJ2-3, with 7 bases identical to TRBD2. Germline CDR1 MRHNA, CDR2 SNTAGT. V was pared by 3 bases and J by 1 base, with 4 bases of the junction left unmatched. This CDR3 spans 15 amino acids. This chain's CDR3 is CASSEFSGGTDTQYF. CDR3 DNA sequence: TGTGCCAGCAGTGAATTCAGCGGGGGCACAGATACGCAGTATTTT.

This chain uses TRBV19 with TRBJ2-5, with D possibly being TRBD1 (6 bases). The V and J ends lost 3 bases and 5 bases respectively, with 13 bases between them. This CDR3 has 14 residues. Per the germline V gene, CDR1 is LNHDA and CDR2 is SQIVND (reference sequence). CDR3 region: CASSIGDIVETQYF. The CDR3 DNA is TGTGCCAGTAGTATCGGGGACATCGTGGAGACCCAGTACTTC.

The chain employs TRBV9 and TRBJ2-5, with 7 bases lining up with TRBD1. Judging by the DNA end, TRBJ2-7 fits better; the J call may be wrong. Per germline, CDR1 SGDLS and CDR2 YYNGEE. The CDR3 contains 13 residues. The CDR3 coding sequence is TGTGCCAGCAGCGAGGGGGCTACCTACGAGCAGTACTTC. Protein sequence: CASSEGATYEQYF.

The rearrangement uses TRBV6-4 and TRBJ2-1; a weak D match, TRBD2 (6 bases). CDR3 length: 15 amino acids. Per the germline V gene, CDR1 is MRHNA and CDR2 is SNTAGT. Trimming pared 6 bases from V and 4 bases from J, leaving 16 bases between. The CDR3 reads CASRPEPAGYNEQFF. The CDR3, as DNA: TGTGCCAGCAGACCCGAGCCGGCGGGATACAATGAGCAGTTCTTC.

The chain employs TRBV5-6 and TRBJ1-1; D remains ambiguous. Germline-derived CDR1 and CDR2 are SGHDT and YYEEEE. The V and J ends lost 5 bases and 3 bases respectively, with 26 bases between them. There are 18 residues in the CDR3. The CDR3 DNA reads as TGTGCCAGCAGTTTTTGGGTACCCCGGGGAAGAGGCCACACTGAAGCTTTCTTT. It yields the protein CASSFWVPRGRGHTEAFF.

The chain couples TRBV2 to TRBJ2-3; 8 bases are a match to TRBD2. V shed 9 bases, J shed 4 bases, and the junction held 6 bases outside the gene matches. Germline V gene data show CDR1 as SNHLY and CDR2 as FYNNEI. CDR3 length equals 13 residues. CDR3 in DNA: TGTGCCAGTAGCGGGATGGGTCCAGATACGCAGTATTTT. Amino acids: CASSGMGPDTQYF. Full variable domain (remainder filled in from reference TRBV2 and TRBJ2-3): EPEVTQTPSHQVTQMGQEVILRCVPISNHLYFYWYRQILGQKVEFLVSFYNNEISEKSEIFDDQFSVERPDGSNFTLKIRSTKLEDSAMYFCASSGMGPDTQYFGPGTRLTVL.

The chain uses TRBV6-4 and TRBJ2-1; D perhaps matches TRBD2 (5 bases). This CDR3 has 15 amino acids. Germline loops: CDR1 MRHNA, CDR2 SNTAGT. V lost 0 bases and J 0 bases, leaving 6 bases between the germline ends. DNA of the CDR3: TGTGCCAGCAGTGACTCAGGGAGCTCCTACAATGAGCAGTTCTTC. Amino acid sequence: CASSDSGSSYNEQFF.

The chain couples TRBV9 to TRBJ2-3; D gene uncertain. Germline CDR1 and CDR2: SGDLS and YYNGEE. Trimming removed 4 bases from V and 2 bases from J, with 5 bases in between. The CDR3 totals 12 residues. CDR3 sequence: CASSPNTDTQYF. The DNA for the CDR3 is TGTGCCAGCAGCCCCAACACAGATACGCAGTATTTT.

The CDR3 DNA follows: TGTGCCAGCAGTGAAGTGTTTTTGACACAAAGTCGGGCCAACGTCCTGACTTTC. Protein sequence: CASSEVFLTQSRANVLTF. V usage is TRBV28 and J usage is TRBJ2-6; D is unresolved. The CDR3 contains 18 residues. V lost 5 bases to trimming and J lost 5 bases, with 22 bases between them. Germline lookup yields CDR1 MDHEN and CDR2 SYDVKM.

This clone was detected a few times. CDR3 in DNA: TGTGCCAGCAGTAGGACAGGGGAGAGCGACGAGCAGTACTTC. It yields the protein CASSRTGESDEQYF. V usage is TRBV6-5 and J usage is TRBJ2-7, with 9 positions matching TRBD1. The germline CDR1 and CDR2 sequences are MNHEY and SVGAGI. V was pared by 5 bases and J by 5 bases, with 7 bases of the junction left unmatched. The CDR3 contains 14 residues.